This T cell receptor (beta chain) was recorded in a study of T cell responses to AZD1222 COVID-19 vaccine. Regarding the study as a whole: Repertoires in all cases were sampled only once the peak T cell response had passed. Just six people given AZD1222 tested seropositive at baseline. After two AZD1222 doses, spike-specific TCR breadth and depth rose versus day 0.

Trimming removed 2 bases at V and 2 bases at J, with 10 bases between. There are 15 residues in the CDR3. The germline gives CDR1 MDHEN, CDR2 SYDVKM. For this clone: Its antigen is currently unknown.

Sequencing used immunoSEQ multiplex PCR; TCRdb keeps in-frame clones, though not all of them. This table holds around 160,000 clones, 80% to 90% found once. The sequence was obtained from an adult in good health. The sequenced sample was peripheral blood, obtained on day 0 of AZD1222 vaccination. The chain employs TRBV28 and TRBJ1-3, with D perhaps TRBD1 (5 bases). CDR3 loop: CASSLGRGPGNTIYF. For the CDR3, the DNA is TGTGCCAGCAGTTTAGGGAGGGGCCCTGGAAACACCATATATTTT.